This TCR beta chain was sequenced in a study of OX40 agonist ivuxolimab in advanced cancers. TCRdb's table, derived via immunoSEQ multiplex PCR, lists solely in-frame clones and lacks some. The sample consists of approximately 55,000 clones, approximately 90% of them appearing once. The CDR3 runs to 15 residues. J was trimmed by 3 bases and V by 2 bases; bases with no gene match: 4. From germline, CDR1 is MNHNY and CDR2 SVGAGI (reference sequence). The input for sequencing was CD4+ or CD8+ T cells sorted from blood, taken in a trial of the OX40 agonist ivuxolimab. The receptor's source is an adult with an advanced solid tumor such as melanoma, head and neck, liver or kidney cancer. The chain recombines TRBV6-6 with TRBJ2-7; 10 bases are shared with TRBD2. CDR3 sequence reads: CASSYRRTSGYEQYF. Written as DNA, the CDR3 is TGTGCCAGCAGTTACCGTCGGACTAGCGGCTACGAGCAGTACTTC.